A selection of T cell receptor beta chains follows, all from one sample in a study of shared clonotypes between healthy human individuals. The repertoire was sequenced with immunoSEQ multiplex PCR; TCRdb's copy has only in-frame clones and lacks some. The data contain about 2.2 million clones, roughly 93% of them singletons. The sample comprised naive CD8+ T cells from PBMCs. Receptor source: a man aged 18 to 30 in good health. Some clones in this sample may be carry-over from other donors' samples. Both conserved end residues are part of each CDR3. D genes are given only for firm matches. Size tells how often a clone was seen (once, few, many) or the class of an expanded clone, and some rows leave it out.

TGTGCCAGCAGTTTAAGTTATATCGGGTCTAGCACAGATACGCAGTATTTT CASSLSYIGSSTDTQYF NA TRBV28 NA TRBJ2-3
TGTGCCAGCAGTTGGACTAGCGGGAGGGCCCACGAGCAGTACTTC CASSWTSGRAHEQYF TRBD2 TRBV28 NA TRBJ2-7
TGCGCCAGCAGCTTAACGTTAAAGGGGAGATTAGCGGGGGCCTACGAGCAGTACTTC CASSLTLKGRLAGAYEQYF TRBD2 TRBV5-1 once TRBJ2-7
TGTGCCAGCAGTTTATCCACGGGGGGGACCCAGTACTTC CASSLSTGGTQYF TRBD2 TRBV27 NA TRBJ2-5
TGTGCCTGGCAGGAGGGGAACACTGAAGCTTTCTTT CAWQEGNTEAFF NA TRBV30 NA TRBJ1-1
TGTGCCAGCAGTTTAACAGGGGGGAATCAGCCCCAGCATTTT CASSLTGGNQPQHF TRBD1 TRBV28 NA TRBJ1-5
TGTGCCAGCAGCTTGGAGGTTTACGGGTACCAAGAGACCCAGTACTTC CASSLEVYGYQETQYF NA TRBV5-6 NA TRBJ2-5
TGTGCCAGCAGTTTACGCAGCAATCAGCCCCAGCATTTT CASSLRSNQPQHF NA TRBV28 NA TRBJ1-5
TGCGCCAGCAGCTTGACTAGCGGGTCGGAGACCCAGTACTTC CASSLTSGSETQYF TRBD2 TRBV5-1 NA TRBJ2-5
TGTGCCAGCAGTTACGGGGTCAGCAATGAGCAGTTCTTC CASSYGVSNEQFF NA TRBV6-6 NA TRBJ2-1
TGTGCCAGCAAAGGGGGGCAGGCCTACGAGCAGTACTTC CASKGGQAYEQYF NA TRBV2 NA TRBJ2-7